The 8 T cell receptor beta chains given below trace back to one sample, sequenced in a study of cytomegalovirus exposure and HLA in healthy donors. Primers included in the PCR were 60 Vbeta and 13 Jbeta primers. Sequencing was performed with immunoSEQ multiplex PCR; in TCRdb, only in-frame clones are kept and a portion is missing. The sample carries tens of thousands of clones, around 66% recorded once. The material sequenced was PBMCs. These receptors were obtained from a man aged 18 to 35 in good health and CMV-seronegative.

This chain uses TRBV9 with TRBJ2-3; TRBD2 matches 7 bases. The V and J ends lost 6 bases and 3 bases, in that order; junction bases with no gene match: 4. Per germline, CDR1 SGDLS and CDR2 YYNGEE. CDR3 length: 13 residues. The CDR3 DNA is TGTGCCAGCACCAGCGGGGAGACAGATACGCAGTATTTT. This gives the protein CASTSGETDTQYF.

The rearrangement links TRBV5-6 to TRBJ2-7; D gene uncertain. Germline V CDR1 and CDR2: SGHDT, YYEEEE. CDR3 length: 11 amino acids. Deletions cut 4 bases from V and 4 bases from J, with 6 bases between. This CDR3 reads CASSKHYEQYF. The CDR3 DNA sequence: TGTGCCAGCAGCAAACATTACGAGCAGTACTTC. The whole variable domain, remainder taken from reference TRBV5-6 and TRBJ2-7, is DAGVTQSPTHLIKTRGQQVTLRCSPKSGHDTVSWYQQALGQGPQFIFQYYEEEERQRGNFPDRFSGHQFPNYSSELNVNALLLGDSALYLCASSKHYEQYFGPGTRLTVT.

The CDR3 reads CASRSWGLAGADTQYF. The CDR3 DNA reads TGCGCCAGCAGGAGTTGGGGCCTAGCGGGAGCAGATACGCAGTATTTT. The chain carries TRBV10-2 and TRBJ2-3; TRBD2 matches at 10 bases. The V gene's germline CDR1 is WSHSY and CDR2 SAAADI. V gave up 6 bases and J gave up 4 bases; unmatched junction bases: 10. There are 16 residues in the CDR3.

The chain employs TRBV15 and TRBJ1-2; tentatively, D is TRBD1 (5 bases). This CDR3 has 14 amino acids. Germline V gives CDR1 LNHNV, CDR2 YYDKDF (reference sequence). V was shortened by 3 bases and J by 3 bases, with 11 bases between the two germline ends. The CDR3: CATSRVWGDYGYTF. As DNA, the CDR3 is TGTGCCACCAGCAGGGTCTGGGGGGACTATGGCTACACCTTC. Full variable domain (missing parts from reference TRBV15 and TRBJ1-2): DAMVIQNPRYQVTQFGKPVTLSCSQTLNHNVMYWYQQKSSQAPKLLFHYYDKDFNNEADTPDNFQSRRPNTSFCFLDIRSPGLGDTAMYLCATSRVWGDYGYTFGSGTRLTVV.

The chain recombines TRBV10-1 with TRBJ2-2; 11 bases are a match to TRBD2. Germline lookup yields CDR1 WNHNN and CDR2 SYGVQD (reference sequence). CDR3 size: 16 residues. With 2 bases clipped from V and 5 bases from J, the junction kept 4 bases outside the gene matches. DNA of the CDR3: TGCGCCAGCAGTGAGGCCGGGACTAGCGGAACCGGGGAGCTGTTTTTT. Protein product: CASSEAGTSGTGELFF.

This chain connects TRBV6-1 to TRBJ1-1; D perhaps matches TRBD1 (5 bases). CDR3 length: 14 amino acids. Germline CDR1 reads MNHNS; CDR2 reads SASEGT. Trimming pared 6 bases from V and 6 bases from J, leaving 17 bases between. CDR3 in DNA: TGTGCCAGCAGCCAGACTCCAGGGTACCCTGAAGCTTTCTTT. Its translation: CASSQTPGYPEAFF.

The rearrangement uses TRBV6-6 and TRBJ1-1; TRBD1 matches 10 bases. Germline V lookup: CDR1 MNHNY, CDR2 SVGAGI (reference sequence). Unmatched junction bases numbered 6, after V lost 5 bases and J lost 6 bases. This CDR3 has 14 residues. CDR3 nucleotide sequence: TGTGCCAGCAGTCGACAGGGGGCGATTTCTGAAGCTTTCTTT. Protein product: CASSRQGAISEAFF.

The gene calls are TRBV4-1 and TRBJ2-3; 11 bases line up with TRBD2. The CDR3 spans 18 residues. The V gene end was trimmed by 2 bases and the J gene end by 2 bases; junction bases not matched to a gene: 9. Per the germline V gene, CDR1 is MGHRA and CDR2 is YSYEKL. The CDR3 DNA sequence: TGCGCCAGCAGCCAACCTTCCCTACTAGCGGGAGTCACAGATACGCAGTATTTT. Protein: CASSQPSLLAGVTDTQYF.